The 12 T cell receptor beta chains below all came from one sample that was sequenced in a study of T cell responses to AZD1222 COVID-19 vaccine (dated by TCRdb to the early 2020s). The method behind the library was the immunoSEQ multiplex PCR assay. The table comes from immuneACCESS by way of TCRdb, which keeps in-frame sequences with V and J called. Part of the clones is missing from these tables; in studies checked, under half for an unresolved V gene and the rest for unknown reasons. Here the sample has 90,000 to 100,000 clones; roughly 91% occur a single time. Together, the top ten hold under 8.5% of the sample. The time point label of this sample denotes: baseline before first vaccination. The specimen was peripheral blood, collected on day 0 of AZD1222 vaccination. Every receptor here comes from an adult in good health.

The chain employs TRBV30 and TRBJ1-4; D is ambiguous. Germline V CDR1 and CDR2: GTSNPN, SVGIG (reference sequence). The CDR3 extends over 13 amino acids. The ends were cut back, 1 base at V and 4 bases at J, with 7 bases in the middle. The CDR3 sequence is CAWSGGLNEKLFF. The CDR3 DNA follows: TGTGCCTGGAGTGGAGGACTTAATGAAAAACTGTTTTTT.

The chain joins TRBV29-1 to TRBJ1-2; D call uncertain. Germline CDR1 reads SQVTM; CDR2 reads ANQGSEA. Trimming took 1 base from V and 4 from J, leaving 13 bases between them. The CDR3 is 14 residues long. In nucleotides, the CDR3 is TGCAGCGTTGAAGTTCGGGAACCGGCCTATGGCTACACCTTC. Translating it yields CSVEVREPAYGYTF.

The genes are TRBV5-1 and TRBJ1-1, with no clear D. Germline assignment: CDR1 SGHRS and CDR2 YFSETQ. V dropped 7 bases and J dropped 3 bases, with 19 bases sitting between them. The CDR3 totals 15 residues. The CDR3, as DNA: TGCGCCAGCGGGCGGGGTGGCGTGTTGGACACTGAAGCTTTCTTT. This gives the protein CASGRGGVLDTEAFF. Based on the CDR3 plus reference TRBV5-1 and TRBJ1-1, the full variable domain is KAGVTQTPRYLIKTRGQQVTLSCSPISGHRSVSWYQQTPGQGLQFLFEYFSETQRNKGNFPGRFSGRQFSNSRSEMNVSTLELGDSALYLCASGRGGVLDTEAFFGQGTRLTVV.

J is TRBJ2-7 and V is TRBV18; 8 positions agree with TRBD1. This CDR3 spans 16 amino acids. CDR1 and CDR2 from the germline V gene are KGHSH and LQKENI. With 3 bases clipped from V and 6 bases from J, the junction kept 13 bases outside the gene matches. CDR3 in DNA: TGTGCCAGCTCACCCTATACAGGGGGTGGACTTGTCGAGCAGTACTTC. Translated, it gives CASSPYTGGGLVEQYF.

This clone was found once. The rearrangement links TRBV6-5 to TRBJ1-6, with D perhaps TRBD1 (5 bases). The CDR3 extends over 14 amino acids. The germline CDR1 and CDR2 sequences are MNHEY and SVGAGI. The ends were cut back, 2 bases at V and 10 bases at J, with 12 bases in the middle. In DNA, the CDR3 is TGTGCCAGCAGTTACACAGGTACGCGATCACCCCTCCACTTT. Translation: CASSYTGTRSPLHF.

This clone has a handful of counts. The J gene is TRBJ1-5, the V gene TRBV30; possible D gene TRBD1, 5 bases. Germline V gives CDR1 GTSNPN, CDR2 SVGIG (reference sequence). The V end lost 1 base, the J end lost 4 bases, and 17 bases lay between the germline ends. The CDR3 extends over 16 amino acids. The CDR3 protein is CAWSASRAGTNQPQHF. CDR3 in DNA: TGTGCCTGGAGTGCTTCAAGGGCAGGGACTAATCAGCCCCAGCATTTT.

This sequence joins TRBV9 and TRBJ2-7; TRBD1 matches at 7 bases. The V segment lost 7 bases and the J segment 0 bases; nucleotides outside the gene matches: 4. This CDR3 has 13 residues. In germline, CDR1 is SGDLS, CDR2 YYNGEE. The CDR3 loop is CASGGQSSYEQYF. CDR3 DNA: TGTGCCAGCGGGGGACAGAGCTCCTACGAGCAGTACTTC.

V gene TRBV7-2 combines with J gene TRBJ2-1, with 10 positions matching TRBD2. The CDR3 has 15 residues. V was clipped by 5 bases and J by 1 base; unmatched bases: 2. The germline V gene encodes CDR1 SGHTA and CDR2 FQGNSA. The CDR3 bases are TGTGCCAGCAGCGAGACTAGCGGGTCCTACAATGAGCAGTTCTTC. Its protein is CASSETSGSYNEQFF.

The chain recombines TRBV5-1 with TRBJ2-7; 7 positions match TRBD1. Germline V gene sequence: CDR1 SGHRS, CDR2 YFSETQ. The V and J ends lost 4 bases and 2 bases, in that order; junction bases with no gene match: 3. The CDR3 sequence is 13 residues long. The CDR3 protein is CASSTTGTYEQYF. The CDR3 DNA sequence: TGCGCCAGCAGCACGACAGGGACCTACGAGCAGTACTTC. Variable domain in full (rest from reference TRBV5-1 and TRBJ2-7): KAGVTQTPRYLIKTRGQQVTLSCSPISGHRSVSWYQQTPGQGLQFLFEYFSETQRNKGNFPGRFSGRQFSNSRSEMNVSTLELGDSALYLCASSTTGTYEQYFGPGTRLTVT.

This chain connects TRBV6-5 to TRBJ1-5; D is unresolved. Germline V gene data show CDR1 as MNHEY and CDR2 as SVGAGI. The CDR3 is 12 residues long. V was clipped by 6 bases and J by 4 bases, with 7 bases between them. The CDR3 loop reads CASRQWNQPQHF. CDR3 sequence (DNA): TGTGCCAGCAGACAGTGGAATCAGCCCCAGCATTTT.

This chain connects TRBV12-3 or TRBV12-4 to TRBJ1-3, with D uncertain. The CDR3 spans 13 residues. Trimming cost V 0 bases and J 7 bases, with 7 bases left between them. CDR3 sequence: CASSLADANTIYF. For the CDR3, the DNA is TGTGCCAGCAGTTTAGCGGACGCGAACACCATATATTTT.

The gene calls are TRBV11-2 and TRBJ1-2, with D unresolved. The CDR3 is 14 amino acids. Germline V gives CDR1 SGHAT, CDR2 FQNNGV. Trimming took off 5 bases at V and 3 bases at J, with 13 bases between the two ends. The CDR3 sequence is CASSPPADYYGYTF. The DNA for the CDR3 is TGTGCCAGCAGCCCCCCGGCGGACTACTATGGCTACACCTTC.